This is a list of T cell receptor beta chains from one sample in a study of regulatory T cells. Data came from immunoSEQ multiplex PCR; TCRdb stores just in-frame clones and leaves some out. The data show about 6,100 clones, 80% to 90% seen once. Sequenced input: CD4+ Tregs sorted from blood. These receptors were collected from a person aged 18 to 35 with CD3G deficiency. Each CDR3 is given with its conserved first and last residue. D genes are given only for firm matches. Size tells how often a clone was seen (once, few, many) or the class of an expanded clone, and some rows leave it out.

d_call	cdr3_length	v_call	clone_size	j_call	cdr3_nt	cdr3_aa
TRBD1	13	TRBV27	NA	TRBJ2-7	TGTGCCAGCAGTCCCGACAGGGTAGGAGAGCAGTACTTC	CASSPDRVGEQYF
NA	13	TRBV30	NA	TRBJ2-1	TGTGCCTGGAGTCGGACGCTGTACAATGAGCAGTTCTTC	CAWSRTLYNEQFF
NA	14	TRBV6-1	NA	TRBJ2-3	TGTGCCAGCAGGCCGAGAGGGAGCACAGATACGCAGTATTTT	CASRPRGSTDTQYF
TRBD2	16	TRBV5-1	NA	TRBJ2-1	TGCGCCTCTCAAGCGGGGACTAGCGGGAGGGTGAATGAGCAGTTCTTC	CASQAGTSGRVNEQFF
NA	15	TRBV30	NA	TRBJ1-5	TGTGCCTGGAGTGTACAAACAGGCCATCATCAGCCCCAGCATTTT	CAWSVQTGHHQPQHF
TRBD1	14	TRBV6-1	NA	TRBJ1-2	TGTGCCAGCAGCGGGACAGTGGGGTCATATGGCTACACCTTC	CASSGTVGSYGYTF
NA	12	TRBV18	NA	TRBJ2-7	TGTGCCAGCTCTATGAACCATGGGGAGCAGTACTTC	CASSMNHGEQYF
NA	13	TRBV7-9	NA	TRBJ2-7	TGTGCCAGCAGCTTAGGAAGCGGACGGGAGCAGTACTTC	CASSLGSGREQYF
TRBD1	13	TRBV6-6	NA	TRBJ1-1	TGTGCCAGCAGTAACCGACAGGGCTTTGAAGCTTTCTTT	CASSNRQGFEAFF
TRBD1	13	TRBV6-6	NA	TRBJ1-2	TGTGCCAGCAGCCCTGACAGGGGGTATGGCTACACCTTC	CASSPDRGYGYTF
TRBD2	17	TRBV28	NA	TRBJ2-1	TGTGCCAGCAGTTTCCCCAGGGGGAGCGGGAGGGCCCGTGAGCAGTTCTTC	CASSFPRGSGRAREQFF
TRBD1	16	TRBV28	NA	TRBJ2-2	TGTGCCAGCAGCCTTTCGGGACAGGGACCCACCGGGGAGCTGTTTTTT	CASSLSGQGPTGELFF
TRBD2	14	TRBV10-3	few	TRBJ2-7	TGTGCCATCAGTGAGGGACTAGCGGGGTACGAGCAGTACTTC	CAISEGLAGYEQYF
NA	14	TRBV18	NA	TRBJ2-1	TGTGCCAGCTCACCTTACGCGGCGGCAAATGAGCAGTTCTTC	CASSPYAAANEQFF
NA	15	TRBV28	NA	TRBJ2-1	TGTGCCAGCAGTTCACCCGGCCCGCTCTACAATGAGCAGTTCTTC	CASSSPGPLYNEQFF
NA	14	TRBV7-8	NA	TRBJ1-1	TGTGCCAGCAGCTTGGGTTTCGGAGCGGCTGAAGCTTTCTTT	CASSLGFGAAEAFF
TRBD2	15	TRBV28	NA	TRBJ2-1	TGTGCCAGCACTACGGGGAGGGGAGGACCTAGGGAGCAGTTCTTC	CASTTGRGGPREQFF
NA	15	TRBV28	NA	TRBJ2-2	TGTGCCAGCAGTTTGCGACTAGCGAACACCGGGGAGCTGTTTTTT	CASSLRLANTGELFF
NA	12	TRBV5-1	NA	TRBJ1-1	TGCGCCAGCAGCTTACAGGGCACTGAAGCTTTCTTT	CASSLQGTEAFF
TRBD2	22	TRBV4-1	NA	TRBJ2-1	TGCGCCAGCAGCCAAAGGGTCCTTTCCGTGGGGGTGAACGGGAGGCGGAACAATGAGCAGTTCTTC	CASSQRVLSVGVNGRRNNEQFF
NA	13	TRBV6-1	NA	TRBJ2-7	TGTGCCAGCTCCCGATCGGCCGTCTACGAGCAGTACTTC	CASSRSAVYEQYF
TRBD1	13	TRBV6-1	NA	TRBJ1-2	TGTGCCAGCAGAGGACAGGGACCCAATGGCTACACCTTC	CASRGQGPNGYTF
TRBD1	13	TRBV27	NA	TRBJ2-7	TGTGCCAGCAGGGGGACAGGGGGCGCGCGGCAGTACTTC	CASRGTGGARQYF
NA	14	TRBV6-4	NA	TRBJ2-3	TGTGCCAGCAGGTCTGAACAAGAGACCTGCAGGTCCTATTTT	CASRSEQETCRSYF
TRBD1	16	TRBV5-1	NA	TRBJ1-1	TGCGCCAGCAGCTACAGCCCGGGGACAGCTAACACTGAAGCTTTCTTT	CASSYSPGTANTEAFF
NA	15	TRBV18	NA	TRBJ2-6	TGTGCCAGCTCACCACCCGGTACTGGGGCCAACGTCCTGACTTTC	CASSPPGTGANVLTF
NA	13	TRBV11-2	NA	TRBJ2-1	TGTGCCAGCAGCTTTGGGGGGCAGAATGAGCAGTTCTTC	CASSFGGQNEQFF
TRBD1	16	TRBV11-3	NA	TRBJ2-3	TGTGCCAGCAGCCGACATGGGACAGGGGCCACAGATACGCAGTATTTT	CASSRHGTGATDTQYF
TRBD1	15	TRBV5-1	NA	TRBJ1-1	TGCGCCAGCAGCTTGACAGGGGCCTCGGGTACTGAAGCTTTCTTT	CASSLTGASGTEAFF
NA	13	TRBV6-1	NA	TRBJ1-1	TGTGCCAGCACCTTGCTGGGGTACACTGAAGCTTTCTTT	CASTLLGYTEAFF
NA	12	TRBV28	few	TRBJ2-1	TGTGCCAGCAGCCTGGGCAGGGCCCGGCAGTTCTTC	CASSLGRARQFF
TRBD1	13	TRBV10-3	NA	TRBJ1-2	TGTGCCATCAAACCTGACAGGGGGCCCTTCTACACCTTC	CAIKPDRGPFYTF
NA	15	TRBV6-1	NA	TRBJ2-5	TGTGCCAGCAGTGAAGCGGGCAGGCCCATTCGTGAGCAGTACTTC	CASSEAGRPIREQYF
NA	13	TRBV5-1	NA	TRBJ2-2	TGCGCCAGCAGCTTGGTGTACACCGGGGAGCTGTTTTTT	CASSLVYTGELFF
NA	16	TRBV11-2	NA	TRBJ2-6	TGTGCCAGCAGCCAGCGACCGGTCTCTGGGGCCAACGTCCTGACTTTC	CASSQRPVSGANVLTF
NA	17	TRBV21-1	NA	TRBJ1-5	TGTGCCAGCAGCAAAGAGCGGCGGCAGGGGATCAGTCAGCCCCAGCATTTT	CASSKERRQGISQPQHF
TRBD1	16	TRBV5-6	NA	TRBJ1-5	TGTGCCAGCAGCGGGGACAGGGGGCCCCTTAATCAGCCCCAGCATTTT	CASSGDRGPLNQPQHF
TRBD2	15	TRBV7-9	once	TRBJ2-3	TGTGCCAGCAGCTCCGGGAGGCTAAGCACAGATACGCAGTATTTT	CASSSGRLSTDTQYF
NA	16	TRBV6-6	NA	TRBJ1-2	TGTGCCAGCACCTCCCATGCGGGCAAGGGAGACTATGGCTACACCTTC	CASTSHAGKGDYGYTF
TRBD2	15	TRBV5-1	few	TRBJ2-1	TGCGCCAGCAGCCCGCCGGGACTAGCGGGAGTTGAGCAGTTCTTC	CASSPPGLAGVEQFF
NA	13	TRBV19	NA	TRBJ2-1	TGTGCCAGTAGTGTACTCAGCGGGAATGAGCAGTTCTTC	CASSVLSGNEQFF
NA	12	TRBV28	NA	TRBJ2-3	TGTGCCAGCAGCCAACGTCAGGGTACGCAGTATTTT	CASSQRQGTQYF
NA	13	TRBV27	once	TRBJ2-2	TGTGCCAGCAGTTTAACGAACAGGGGGGAGCTGTTTTTT	CASSLTNRGELFF
NA	14	TRBV7-9	once	TRBJ2-1	TGTGCCAGCAGCCTAGACTACTCCTACAATGAGCAGTTCTTC	CASSLDYSYNEQFF
NA	16	TRBV21-1	NA	TRBJ2-7	TGTGCCAGCAGTACGGTGTTACTACACGTGTTAGACGAGCAGTACTTC	CASSTVLLHVLDEQYF
TRBD1	14	TRBV6-6	NA	TRBJ2-2	TGTGCCAGCAGCCAGGGGGCAAACACCGGGGAGCTGTTTTTT	CASSQGANTGELFF
NA	12	TRBV10-3	NA	TRBJ2-7	TGTGCCATCAGTGAAGGCGGGGACGAGCAGTACTTC	CAISEGGDEQYF
TRBD2	16	TRBV11-2	NA	TRBJ2-7	TGTGCCAGCAGCTTAGAGGGCCTAGCGGAGCTCCACGAGCAGTACTTC	CASSLEGLAELHEQYF